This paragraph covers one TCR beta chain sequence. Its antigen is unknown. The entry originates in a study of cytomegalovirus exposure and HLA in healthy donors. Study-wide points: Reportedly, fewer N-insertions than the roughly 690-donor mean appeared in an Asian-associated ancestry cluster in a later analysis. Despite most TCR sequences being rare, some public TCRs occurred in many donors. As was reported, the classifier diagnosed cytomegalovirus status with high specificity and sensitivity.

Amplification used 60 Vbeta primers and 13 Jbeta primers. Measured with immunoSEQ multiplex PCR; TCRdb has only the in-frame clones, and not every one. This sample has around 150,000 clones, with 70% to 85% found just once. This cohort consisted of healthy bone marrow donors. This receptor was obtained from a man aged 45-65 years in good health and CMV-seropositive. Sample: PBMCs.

The CDR3 DNA is TGTGCCATCAGTGAGTCAGGAACTAGCGGTTGGGGGGAGCAGTACTTC. Protein sequence: CAISESGTSGWGEQYF. The chain combines TRBV10-3 with TRBJ2-7, with 8 bases identical to TRBD2. The CDR3 loop spans 16 amino acids. CDR1 ENHRY and CDR2 SYGVKD come from the germline V gene. V gave up 0 bases and J gave up 7 bases; unmatched junction bases: 11.